These 22 T cell receptor beta chains came from one sample sequenced in a study of T-cell reconstitution after alpha-beta-depleted transplantation in children. A TCRbeta library incorporating unique molecular identifiers was prepared. TCRdb re-analysed the PCR reads in MiXCR, keeping a single row per CDR3 protein. The table includes 600,000 to 700,000 distinct CDR3 sequences, around 13% detected once. Sequences were derived from PBMCs, sampled before TCRalphabeta/CD19-depleted stem cell transplant. The receptors here all came from a girl aged 2-10 years with congenital amegakaryocytic thrombocytopenia, due to receive a stem cell transplant.

Only a few counts were recorded for this clonotype. The CDR3 nucleotides read TGTGCCAGCAGAGGCATCACTAGCACAGATACGCAGTATTTT. Translating it yields CASRGITSTDTQYF. The gene calls are TRBV2 and TRBJ2-3; no firm D call. The V gene's germline CDR1 is SNHLY and CDR2 FYNNEI. V was trimmed by 6 bases and J by 0 bases, leaving 10 bases between them. This CDR3 has 14 residues.

This clonotype was seen many times. The chain couples TRBV5-1 to TRBJ1-1, with D maybe TRBD1 (5 bases). With 6 bases removed from V and 6 bases from J, the gap between germline ends came to 21 bases. CDR1 is SGHRS and CDR2 is YFSETQ in the germline V gene. The CDR3 runs 15 residues. The CDR3 spells CASTPRNPGVAEAFF. For the CDR3, the DNA is TGCGCCAGCACCCCTCGAAACCCGGGGGTCGCTGAAGCTTTCTTT.

The table lists this clonotype with many counts. The chain links TRBV10-3 to TRBJ2-1, with 7 bases fitting TRBD2. Germline V gives CDR1 ENHRY, CDR2 SYGVKD. J gave up 6 bases and V 1 base, and 0 bases lay outside the gene matches. The CDR3 runs to 13 residues. CDR3 nucleotides: TGTGCCATCAGTGAGTGGACTAGCAATGAGCAGTTCTTC. Amino acids: CAISEWTSNEQFF.

This clonotype has a count of ten or more. V gene TRBV20-1 combines with J gene TRBJ1-5; D ambiguous. The V gene lost 5 bases and the J gene lost 9 bases, with 14 bases spanning the gap. CDR1 and CDR2 from the germline V gene are DFQATT and SNEGSKA (reference sequence). The CDR3 has 12 amino acids. The DNA of the CDR3 is TGCAGTGCTGGAATTTCTAATGCGCCCCAGCATTTT. Translating gives CSAGISNAPQHF.

The chain has TRBV12-3 or TRBV12-4 and TRBJ2-1; D is unclear. The CDR3 is made up of 15 amino acids. Trimming stripped 2 bases from V and 5 bases from J, with 13 bases between. The CDR3 DNA reads TGTGCCAGCAGTTTACTCTCTCCCGACCACAATGAGCAGTTCTTC. Translation gives CASSLLSPDHNEQFF.

Many counts were recorded for this clonotype. The chain links TRBV28 to TRBJ2-7, with D uncertain. Germline V gives CDR1 MDHEN, CDR2 SYDVKM. The CDR3 runs to 15 residues. V lost 3 bases and J lost 3, with 15 bases in between. This chain's CDR3 is CASSLKGPHFYEQYF. DNA for the CDR3: TGTGCCAGCAGTTTGAAGGGCCCCCACTTCTACGAGCAGTACTTC.

The genes are TRBV12-3 or TRBV12-4 and TRBJ2-5; TRBD2 aligns across 11 bases. There are 15 residues in the CDR3. V gave up 3 bases and J gave up 4 bases; unmatched junction bases: 4. CDR3 loop: CASSLTSGIAETQYF. In DNA form, the CDR3 reads TGTGCCAGCAGTTTGACTAGCGGGATCGCAGAGACCCAGTACTTC.

This chain joins TRBV7-6 and TRBJ2-3, with D hard to call. Deletions cut 6 bases from V and 1 base from J, with 11 bases between. The V gene's germline CDR1 is SGHVS and CDR2 FNYEAQ. This CDR3 comprises 14 residues. The CDR3 DNA reads as TGTGCCAGCAGACCTGAAGCAGGCACAGATACGCAGTATTTT. Residues: CASRPEAGTDTQYF.

This clonotype showed up many times. The J gene is TRBJ2-2, the V gene TRBV2, with 11 bases aligning to TRBD2. Germline CDR1 reads SNHLY; CDR2 reads FYNNEI. V was pared by 6 bases and J by 2 bases, with 5 bases of the junction left unmatched. The CDR3 spans 16 residues. The CDR3 DNA reads as TGTGCCAGCAGGCTGACTAGCGGGACTAACACCGGGGAGCTGTTTTTT. Encoded protein: CASRLTSGTNTGELFF.

The V gene is TRBV20-1, the J gene TRBJ2-1, with D hard to call. V was cut by 6 bases and J by 8 bases, with 20 bases left in between. Germline lookup yields CDR1 DFQATT and CDR2 SNEGSKA (reference sequence). There are 14 residues in the CDR3. Here the CDR3 reads CSAHAFFYQDEQFF. The CDR3, as DNA: TGCAGTGCCCACGCATTTTTTTACCAAGATGAGCAGTTCTTC.

This clonotype turned up a few times. V gene TRBV20-1 combines with J gene TRBJ2-5; D is ambiguous. V was clipped by 5 bases and J by 2 bases, with 9 bases between them. The CDR3 loop spans 12 amino acids. Germline V lookup: CDR1 DFQATT, CDR2 SNEGSKA (reference sequence). The CDR3, as DNA: TGCAGTGCTCATCGGATTCAAGAGACCCAGTACTTC. It yields the protein CSAHRIQETQYF.

This clonotype was found once. The V and J genes are TRBV30 and TRBJ2-3; perhaps TRBD2 as D (6 bases). The CDR3 is made up of 13 amino acids. V lost 5 bases, J lost 1 base, and 10 bases lay in between. CDR1 and CDR2 (germline): GTSNPN, SVGIG (reference sequence). The CDR3 DNA reads as TGTGCCTGGTCGGAGGGAGGCACAGATACGCAGTATTTT. Protein sequence: CAWSEGGTDTQYF.

This clonotype came up many times. J is TRBJ2-3 and V is TRBV5-1; TRBD2 matches at 10 bases. Germline CDR1 and CDR2: SGHRS and YFSETQ. J was trimmed by 4 bases and V by 1 base; bases with no gene match: 3. The CDR3 is 15 amino acids. The CDR3 reads CASSLSGRAADTQYF. CDR3 DNA: TGCGCCAGCAGCTTGAGCGGGAGGGCCGCAGATACGCAGTATTTT.

There are a few counts of this clonotype. J is TRBJ1-2 and V is TRBV30, with a possible D match to TRBD1 (5 bases). Germline-derived CDR1 and CDR2 are GTSNPN and SVGIG (reference sequence). V dropped 0 bases and J dropped 5 bases, with 16 bases sitting between them. The CDR3 extends over 15 amino acids. The CDR3 reads CAWSVEISGVYGYTF. The CDR3 DNA reads TGTGCCTGGAGTGTCGAGATTTCGGGGGTTTATGGCTACACCTTC.

This clonotype was seen many times. The chain recombines TRBV20-1 with TRBJ2-3; possible D gene TRBD2, 5 bases. Germline V CDR1 and CDR2: DFQATT, SNEGSKA (reference sequence). Trimming stripped 1 base from V and 3 bases from J, with 8 bases between. CDR3 length equals 13 residues. The CDR3 bases are TGCAGTGCTAGAGGTATAGCGACAGATACGCAGTATTTT. It encodes CSARGIATDTQYF.

V usage is TRBV4-1 and J usage is TRBJ2-1; D might be TRBD2 (7 bases). This CDR3 comprises 18 residues. Per the germline V gene, CDR1 is MGHRA and CDR2 is YSYEKL. The V end lost 1 base, the J end lost 2 bases, and 18 bases lay between the germline ends. The CDR3 DNA is TGCGCCAGCAGCCAAGCCCCCTCGGGGGCGGGAGCCTACAATGAGCAGTTCTTC. Translating it yields CASSQAPSGAGAYNEQFF.

In this sample, this clonotype turned up many times. The chain joins TRBV12-3 or TRBV12-4 to TRBJ2-1; no definite D call. Trimming removed 6 bases at V and 5 bases at J, with 8 bases between. This CDR3 comprises 12 residues. The CDR3 here is CASRPENNEQFF. The CDR3 region has the DNA TGTGCCAGCAGGCCTGAGAACAATGAGCAGTTCTTC.

Ten or more counts support this clonotype. V and J are TRBV28 and TRBJ1-1, with D perhaps matching TRBD1 (6 bases). Germline assignment: CDR1 MDHEN and CDR2 SYDVKM. Trimming stripped 1 base from V and 5 bases from J, with 14 bases between. The CDR3 contains 15 residues. DNA for the CDR3: TGTGCCAGCAGTTTATACAGGGAAGTGGGGACTGAAGCTTTCTTT. Its translation is CASSLYREVGTEAFF.

The rearrangement joins TRBV13 to TRBJ2-2, with no clear D. The CDR3 is 12 amino acids. Germline lookup yields CDR1 PRHDT and CDR2 FYEKMQ (reference sequence). Trimming took 5 bases from V and 6 from J, leaving 7 bases between them. CDR3 DNA: TGTGCCAGCAGCCCTAAACCCGGGGAGCTGTTTTTT. It translates to CASSPKPGELFF.

This clonotype showed up many times. This chain uses TRBV19 with TRBJ2-1, with 14 bases aligning to TRBD2. CDR3 length: 14 residues. Per the germline V gene, CDR1 is LNHDA and CDR2 is SQIVND (reference sequence). With V trimmed by 6 bases and J by 7 bases, 2 bases remained unmatched. The CDR3 sequence: CASSWTSGGNEQFF. The CDR3 nucleotides read TGTGCCAGTAGCTGGACTAGCGGGGGGAATGAGCAGTTCTTC.

Note on this clonotype: This could be a read error, since a much larger clone is one nucleotide away. The gene calls are TRBV23-1 and TRBJ2-3; weak D call: TRBD2 (6 bases). TRBV23-1 belongs to the ORF category, with a function that is uncertain. This CDR3 spans 14 amino acids. The DNA of the CDR3 is TGCGCCAGCAGTCGGGGAGGAAGTCCAGAAACGCAGTATTTT. Protein product: CASSRGGSPETQYF.

This clonotype occurred many times. The chain combines TRBV10-3 with TRBJ2-1; TRBD2 aligns across 8 bases. V was pared by 4 bases and J by 6 bases, with 8 bases of the junction left unmatched. Germline V lookup: CDR1 ENHRY, CDR2 SYGVKD. CDR3 length: 15 residues. CDR3 in DNA: TGTGCCATCAGTGGAGGACGGGAGGGCCTCAATGAGCAGTTCTTC. This sequence encodes CAISGGREGLNEQFF.